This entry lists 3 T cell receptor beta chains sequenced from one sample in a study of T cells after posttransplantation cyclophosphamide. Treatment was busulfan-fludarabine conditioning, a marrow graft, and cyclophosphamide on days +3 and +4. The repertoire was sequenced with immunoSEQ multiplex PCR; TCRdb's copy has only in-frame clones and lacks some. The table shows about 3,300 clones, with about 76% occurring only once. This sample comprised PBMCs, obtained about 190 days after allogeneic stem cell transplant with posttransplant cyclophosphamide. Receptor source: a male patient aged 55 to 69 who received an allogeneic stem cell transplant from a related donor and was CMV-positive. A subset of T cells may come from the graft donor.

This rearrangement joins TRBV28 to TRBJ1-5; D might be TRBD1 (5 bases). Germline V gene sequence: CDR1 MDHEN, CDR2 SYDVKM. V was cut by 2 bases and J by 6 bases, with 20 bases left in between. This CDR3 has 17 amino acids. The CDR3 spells CASSLPRAGSPSQPQHF. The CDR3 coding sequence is TGTGCCAGCAGTTTACCCCGAGCAGGGTCACCCAGTCAGCCCCAGCATTTT. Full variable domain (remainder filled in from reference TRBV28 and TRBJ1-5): DVKVTQSSRYLVKRTGEKVFLECVQDMDHENMFWYRQDPGLGLRLIYFSYDVKMKEKGDIPEGYSVSREKKERFSLILESASTNQTSMYLCASSLPRAGSPSQPQHFGDGTRLSIL.

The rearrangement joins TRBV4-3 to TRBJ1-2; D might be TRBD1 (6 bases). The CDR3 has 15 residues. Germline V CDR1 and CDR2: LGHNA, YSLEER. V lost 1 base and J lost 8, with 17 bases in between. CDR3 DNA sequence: TGCGCCAGCAGCCAAGCTTTTGCGGGGGCGGAGGGCTACACCTTC. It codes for CASSQAFAGAEGYTF.

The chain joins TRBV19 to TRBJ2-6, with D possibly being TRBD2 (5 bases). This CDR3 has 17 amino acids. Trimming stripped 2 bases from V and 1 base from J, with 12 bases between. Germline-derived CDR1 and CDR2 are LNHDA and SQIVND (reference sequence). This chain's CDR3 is CASSIRPGKSGANVLTF. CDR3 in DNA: TGTGCCAGTAGTATAAGGCCCGGGAAGTCTGGGGCCAACGTCCTGACTTTC.